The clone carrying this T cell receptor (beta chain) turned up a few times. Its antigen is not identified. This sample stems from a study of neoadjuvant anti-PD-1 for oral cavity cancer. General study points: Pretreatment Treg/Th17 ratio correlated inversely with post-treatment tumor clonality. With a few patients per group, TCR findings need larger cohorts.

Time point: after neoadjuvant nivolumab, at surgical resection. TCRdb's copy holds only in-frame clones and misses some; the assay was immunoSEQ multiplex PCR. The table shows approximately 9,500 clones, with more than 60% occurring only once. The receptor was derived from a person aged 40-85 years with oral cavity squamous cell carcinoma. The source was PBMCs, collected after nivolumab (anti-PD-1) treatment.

As DNA, the CDR3 is TGTGCCAGCAGCCCTAGTCGGGGCGGGGGGGCCAAAGAGCAGTTCTTC. Translating gives CASSPSRGGGAKEQFF. The J gene is TRBJ2-1, the V gene TRBV7-9; TRBD2 matches at 9 bases. The CDR3 runs to 16 residues. Germline V gene sequence: CDR1 SEHNR, CDR2 FQNEAQ (reference sequence). V lost 5 bases and J lost 10; bases outside the gene matches: 15.